Below are 27 T cell receptor beta chains sequenced from a single sample in a study of shared clonotypes between healthy human individuals. TCRdb's copy holds only in-frame clones and misses some; the assay was immunoSEQ multiplex PCR. The sample contains around 560,000 clones, 85% to 95% of which appear only once. Naivety among CD8 cells was defined by CD45RO negativity and positive CCR7 selection, thereby excluding terminally differentiated effector memory CD45RA+ cells. Material: naive CD8+ T cells sorted from blood. The receptor set was obtained from a young woman in good health.

This clone was seen a handful of times. The chain has TRBV30 and TRBJ2-7; D ambiguous. Germline lookup yields CDR1 GTSNPN and CDR2 SVGIG (reference sequence). The CDR3 totals 12 residues. Between the trimmed V and J ends, which lost 2 bases and 3 bases, there was a span of 8 bases. The CDR3 loop reads CAWSWMDYEQYF. The CDR3 coding sequence is TGTGCCTGGAGTTGGATGGACTACGAGCAGTACTTC.

The rearrangement links TRBV20-1 to TRBJ2-3, with D uncertain. The V and J ends lost 6 bases and 2 bases respectively, with 6 bases between them. Germline CDR1 DFQATT, CDR2 SNEGSKA (reference sequence). CDR3 size: 11 residues. The CDR3 DNA follows: TGCAGTGCGATTCCCACAGATACGCAGTATTTT. Translation: CSAIPTDTQYF.

For this clone: The same CDR3 is also encoded by other DNA sequences in this sample. The J gene is TRBJ1-4, the V gene TRBV28; D ambiguous. Germline-derived CDR1 and CDR2 are MDHEN and SYDVKM. The CDR3 consists of 13 residues. The germline V and J ends were trimmed by 3 bases and 3 bases, with 5 bases remaining between them. The CDR3 protein is CASSFGPNEKLFF. The CDR3 nucleotides read TGTGCCAGCAGTTTCGGACCTAATGAAAAACTGTTTTTT. The full variable domain, rest sourced from reference TRBV28 and TRBJ1-4, is DVKVTQSSRYLVKRTGEKVFLECVQDMDHENMFWYRQDPGLGLRLIYFSYDVKMKEKGDIPEGYSVSREKKERFSLILESASTNQTSMYLCASSFGPNEKLFFGSGTQLSVL.

The CDR3 DNA reads as TGCGCCAGCAGTCCCGACGGGAACACCGGGGAGCTGTTTTTT. It encodes CASSPDGNTGELFF. The rearrangement joins TRBV10-2 to TRBJ2-2; D is ambiguous. CDR1 and CDR2 from the germline V gene are WSHSY and SAAADI. The CDR3 runs to 14 residues. Trimming stripped 5 bases from V and 1 base from J, with 8 bases between.

The chain has TRBV7-9 and TRBJ2-5; 7 bases are shared with TRBD2. In germline, CDR1 is SEHNR, CDR2 FQNEAQ (reference sequence). This CDR3 has 14 residues. V shed 5 bases, J shed 1 base, and the junction held 4 bases outside the gene matches. The CDR3 spells CASSPGTTQETQYF. The CDR3 bases are TGTGCCAGCAGCCCGGGGACTACCCAAGAGACCCAGTACTTC. The variable domain in full, with the rest retrieved from reference TRBV7-9 and TRBJ2-5, is DTGVSQNPRHKITKRGQNVTFRCDPISEHNRLYWYRQTLGQGPEFLTYFQNEAQLEKSRLLSDRFSAERPKGSFSTLEIQRTEQGDSAMYLCASSPGTTQETQYFGPGTRLLVL.

The J gene is TRBJ2-7, the V gene TRBV6-1; a possible D gene is TRBD1 (6 bases). CDR3 size: 15 residues. The germline V gene encodes CDR1 MNHNS and CDR2 SASEGT. Trimming removed 1 base from V and 1 base from J, with 11 bases in between. Here the CDR3 reads CASSEGTAASYEQYF. DNA for the CDR3: TGTGCCAGCAGTGAAGGGACAGCCGCTTCCTACGAGCAGTACTTC.

The rearrangement links TRBV7-2 to TRBJ2-1; a weak D match, TRBD1 (5 bases). The V end was cut by 1 base, the J end by 8 bases, with 21 bases between. Germline V gene sequence: CDR1 SGHTA, CDR2 FQGNSA. The CDR3 loop spans 17 amino acids. CDR3 amino acids: CASSLVWLGQPYDEQFF. The CDR3 region has the DNA TGTGCCAGCAGCTTAGTATGGCTGGGGCAGCCATACGATGAGCAGTTCTTC. The full variable domain, completed using reference TRBV7-2 and TRBJ2-1, is GAGVSQSPSNKVTEKGKDVELRCDPISGHTALYWYRQSLGQGLEFLIYFQGNSAPDKSGLPSDRFSAERTGGSVSTLTIQRTQQEDSAVYLCASSLVWLGQPYDEQFFGPGTRLTVL.

The chain has TRBV7-9 and TRBJ2-1, with TRBD2 as a possible D gene (6 bases). The CDR3 extends over 15 amino acids. Per germline, CDR1 SEHNR and CDR2 FQNEAQ (reference sequence). Trimming stripped 4 bases from V and 6 bases from J, with 16 bases between. CDR3 sequence (DNA): TGTGCCAGCAGCTATAGCGGTCTTGAAGCCAATGAGCAGTTCTTC. It encodes CASSYSGLEANEQFF.

The gene calls are TRBV19 and TRBJ1-4; D unclear. Germline CDR1 is LNHDA and CDR2 is SQIVND (reference sequence). The CDR3 sequence is 15 residues long. V was shortened by 2 bases and J by 3 bases, with 10 bases between the two germline ends. The CDR3 here is CASSISEGANEKLFF. As DNA, the CDR3 is TGTGCCAGTAGTATATCGGAGGGTGCTAATGAAAAACTGTTTTTT.

The chain has TRBV2 and TRBJ1-6; D not resolved. The CDR3 totals 15 residues. CDR1 is SNHLY and CDR2 is FYNNEI in the germline V gene. Trimming pared 4 bases from V and 0 bases from J, leaving 7 bases between. The CDR3: CASSVRSSYNSPLHF. DNA for the CDR3: TGTGCCAGCAGTGTCCGGAGCTCCTATAATTCACCCCTCCACTTT.

The chain joins TRBV7-9 to TRBJ2-1; 9 nucleotides match TRBD2. Trimming cost V 5 bases and J 5 bases; bases outside gene matches: 10. Germline V gene sequence: CDR1 SEHNR, CDR2 FQNEAQ (reference sequence). This CDR3 has 16 residues. The CDR3 reads CASSPSSGRKHNEQFF. CDR3 nucleotides: TGTGCCAGCAGCCCCTCCAGCGGGAGGAAGCACAATGAGCAGTTCTTC.

This chain uses TRBV5-1 with TRBJ2-1; 9 nucleotides line up with TRBD2. With V trimmed by 7 bases and J by 7 bases, 6 bases remained unmatched. The CDR3 covers 13 residues. CDR1 is SGHRS, CDR2 YFSETQ, per germline. This CDR3 is CASSGLAGNEQFF. As DNA, the CDR3 is TGCGCCAGCTCGGGGCTAGCGGGAAATGAGCAGTTCTTC.

The V and J genes are TRBV7-2 and TRBJ1-3; unclear D gene. Germline assignment: CDR1 SGHTA and CDR2 FQGNSA. The CDR3 is 16 amino acids. Trimming cost V 1 base and J 0 bases, with 10 bases left between them. CDR3: CASSLVLASSGNTIYF. The CDR3 nucleotides are TGTGCCAGCAGCTTAGTCTTGGCGAGCTCTGGAAACACCATATATTTT. The complete variable domain, with remaining parts taken from reference TRBV7-2 and TRBJ1-3, reads GAGVSQSPSNKVTEKGKDVELRCDPISGHTALYWYRQSLGQGLEFLIYFQGNSAPDKSGLPSDRFSAERTGGSVSTLTIQRTQQEDSAVYLCASSLVLASSGNTIYFGEGSWLTVV.

The chain is built from TRBV7-8 and TRBJ2-5, with 15 nucleotides matching TRBD2. V dropped 5 bases and J dropped 4; count of bases not matched to a gene: 14. The V gene's germline CDR1 is SGHVS and CDR2 FQNEAQ. The CDR3 loop spans 19 amino acids. CDR3 sequence reads: CASSPHGTSGRRDLETQYF. DNA for the CDR3: TGTGCCAGCAGCCCCCACGGGACTAGCGGGAGGAGGGATTTAGAGACCCAGTACTTC.

V gene TRBV7-2 combines with J gene TRBJ1-1, with a tentative D call TRBD1 (5 bases). Germline lookup yields CDR1 SGHTA and CDR2 FQGNSA. V lost 3 bases and J lost 3, with 14 bases in between. The CDR3 covers 15 residues. The CDR3 spells CASSLRLGGYTEAFF. For the CDR3, the DNA is TGTGCCAGCAGCTTGCGCCTGGGGGGTTACACTGAAGCTTTCTTT.

This chain uses TRBV20-1 with TRBJ1-2, with D hard to call. V shed 6 bases and J shed 9 bases, with 11 bases lying between them. The CDR3 covers 10 residues. CDR1 DFQATT and CDR2 SNEGSKA come from the germline V gene (reference sequence). This CDR3 is CSAPLESYTF. CDR3 nucleotide sequence: TGCAGTGCGCCGTTAGAAAGCTACACCTTC.

The chain employs TRBV11-1 and TRBJ2-5; D uncertain. Germline CDR1 reads SGHAT; CDR2 reads FQDESV (reference sequence). The CDR3 extends over 13 amino acids. V lost 5 bases and J lost 0, with 7 bases in between. CDR3 in DNA: TGTGCCAGCAGCGCACGATACCAAGAGACCCAGTACTTC. It codes for CASSARYQETQYF.

A word on this clone: The sample has other DNA sequences that encode this CDR3 too. The chain links TRBV9 to TRBJ2-1; 11 bases line up with TRBD2. This CDR3 is built from 15 residues. Germline V gene lookup returns CDR1 SGDLS and CDR2 YYNGEE. J was trimmed by 6 bases and V by 0 bases; bases with no gene match: 2. The CDR3 region is CASSVDLAGGNEQFF. The CDR3 nucleotides are TGTGCCAGCAGCGTAGACCTAGCGGGAGGCAATGAGCAGTTCTTC.

This clone was counted between two and nine times. The chain links TRBV5-5 to TRBJ2-7; TRBD2 matches 10 bases. Looked up from germline, CDR1 is SGHKS and CDR2 is YYEKEE (reference sequence). CDR3 size: 15 residues. The J segment lost 5 bases and the V segment lost 4 bases, leaving 9 bases of the junction unmatched. CDR3 amino acids: CASSDQREGLHEQYF. The CDR3 DNA reads as TGTGCCAGCAGCGATCAGCGGGAGGGCCTCCACGAGCAGTACTTC.

J is TRBJ1-6 and V is TRBV4-1; weak D call: TRBD1 (6 bases). The CDR3 runs to 13 residues. V was trimmed by 4 bases and J by 11 bases, leaving 12 bases between them. Germline CDR1 is MGHRA and CDR2 is YSYEKL. The CDR3 loop is CASSLLQGPPLHF. CDR3 coding DNA: TGCGCCAGCAGCCTATTACAGGGCCCACCCCTCCACTTT.

This clone has just one count. This chain joins TRBV2 and TRBJ2-5; 10 nucleotides line up with TRBD2. Germline trimming cut 6 bases from V and 2 bases from J; bases unmatched to any gene: 12. Germline V lookup: CDR1 SNHLY, CDR2 FYNNEI. This CDR3 contains 17 residues. CDR3: CASSQRLAGVNQETQYF. For the CDR3, the DNA is TGTGCCAGCAGCCAGAGGCTAGCGGGAGTTAATCAAGAGACCCAGTACTTC.

J is TRBJ2-1 and V is TRBV27, with D hard to call. The CDR3 is 13 amino acids. Deletions cut 4 bases from V and 5 bases from J, with 9 bases between. Per the germline V gene, CDR1 is MNHEY and CDR2 is SMNVEV (reference sequence). The CDR3 nucleotides read TGTGCCAGCAGTTCTAACCGGGACAATGAGCAGTTCTTC. Its protein product is CASSSNRDNEQFF.

The V gene is TRBV19, the J gene TRBJ2-7; TRBD1 might be the D (5 bases). The V end was cut by 3 bases, the J end by 5 bases, with 11 bases between. Per germline, CDR1 LNHDA and CDR2 SQIVND (reference sequence). The CDR3 totals 13 residues. The CDR3 coding sequence is TGTGCCAGTAGTATTCTTGGGGCAGACGAGCAGTACTTC. Its translation: CASSILGADEQYF.

This sequence joins TRBV19 and TRBJ2-3, with 10 bases aligning to TRBD2. Germline-derived CDR1 and CDR2 are LNHDA and SQIVND (reference sequence). The CDR3 is made up of 15 amino acids. With V trimmed by 7 bases and J by 3 bases, 7 bases remained unmatched. The CDR3 sequence is CASTSLAGVTDTQYF. As DNA, the CDR3 is TGTGCCAGTACGAGCCTAGCGGGAGTAACAGATACGCAGTATTTT. Complete variable domain (other parts from reference TRBV19 and TRBJ2-3): DGGITQSPKYLFRKEGQNVTLSCEQNLNHDAMYWYRQDPGQGLRLIYYSQIVNDFQKGDIAEGYSVSREKKESFPLTVTSAQKNPTAFYLCASTSLAGVTDTQYFGPGTRLTVL.

This chain links TRBV2 with TRBJ2-7; 11 bases agree with TRBD2. CDR1 is SNHLY, CDR2 FYNNEI, per germline. This CDR3 comprises 15 residues. After removal of 5 bases from V and 0 bases from J, the junction contained 3 bases not matched to a gene. The CDR3 nucleotides read TGTGCCAGCAGTTTTAGCGGGGGGGCCTCCTACGAGCAGTACTTC. This sequence encodes CASSFSGGASYEQYF.

As regards this clone: Other DNA sequences in the same sample also yield this CDR3. V usage is TRBV28 and J usage is TRBJ2-7; 10 bases match TRBD1. V was pared by 5 bases and J by 2 bases, with 3 bases of the junction left unmatched. CDR3 length: 14 residues. CDR1 and CDR2 (germline): MDHEN, SYDVKM. DNA of the CDR3: TGTGCCAGCAGTATAGGACAGGGGGCCTACGAGCAGTACTTC. As protein: CASSIGQGAYEQYF.

V is TRBV6-6 and J is TRBJ1-1; D ambiguous. Between the trimmed V and J ends, which lost 7 bases and 3 bases, there was a span of 12 bases. The CDR3 runs 13 residues. CDR1 MNHNY and CDR2 SVGAGI come from the germline V gene (reference sequence). CDR3 protein: CASTSGVYTEAFF. CDR3 nucleotides: TGTGCCAGCACCTCAGGAGTTTACACTGAAGCTTTCTTT.